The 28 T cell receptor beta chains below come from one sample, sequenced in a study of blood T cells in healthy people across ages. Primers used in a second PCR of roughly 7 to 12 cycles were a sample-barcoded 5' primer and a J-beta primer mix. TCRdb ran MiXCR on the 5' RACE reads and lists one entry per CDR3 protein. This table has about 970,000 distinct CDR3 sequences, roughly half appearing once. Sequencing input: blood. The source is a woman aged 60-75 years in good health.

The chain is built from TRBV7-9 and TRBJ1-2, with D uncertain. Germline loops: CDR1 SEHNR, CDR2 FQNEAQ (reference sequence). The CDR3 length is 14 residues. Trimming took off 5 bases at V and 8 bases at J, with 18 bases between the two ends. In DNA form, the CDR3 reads TGTGCCAGCAGCCCCACAGCACCGGGTGTAGGCTACACCTTC. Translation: CASSPTAPGVGYTF.

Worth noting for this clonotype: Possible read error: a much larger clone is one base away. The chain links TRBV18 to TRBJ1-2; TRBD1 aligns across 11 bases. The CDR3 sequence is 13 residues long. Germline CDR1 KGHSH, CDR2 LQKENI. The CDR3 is CTSSPLGQGADTF. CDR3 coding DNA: TGTACCAGCTCACCACTCGGACAGGGGGCGGACACCTTC.

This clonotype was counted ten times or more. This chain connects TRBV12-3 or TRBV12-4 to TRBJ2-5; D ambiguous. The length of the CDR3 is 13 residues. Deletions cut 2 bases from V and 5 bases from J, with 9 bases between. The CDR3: CASSLLEGETQYF. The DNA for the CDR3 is TGTGCCAGCAGTTTACTAGAAGGGGAGACCCAGTACTTC.

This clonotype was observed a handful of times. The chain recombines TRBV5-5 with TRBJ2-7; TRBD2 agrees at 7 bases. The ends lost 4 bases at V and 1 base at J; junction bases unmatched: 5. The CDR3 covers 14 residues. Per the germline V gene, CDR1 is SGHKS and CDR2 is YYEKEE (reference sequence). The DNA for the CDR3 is TGTGCCAGCAGCGCGGGGACTACATCCTACGAGCAGTACTTC. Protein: CASSAGTTSYEQYF. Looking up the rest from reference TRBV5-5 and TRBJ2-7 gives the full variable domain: DAGVTQSPTHLIKTRGQQVTLRCSPISGHKSVSWYQQVLGQGPQFIFQYYEKEERGRGNFPDRFSARQFPNYSSELNVNALLLGDSALYLCASSAGTTSYEQYFGPGTRLTVT.

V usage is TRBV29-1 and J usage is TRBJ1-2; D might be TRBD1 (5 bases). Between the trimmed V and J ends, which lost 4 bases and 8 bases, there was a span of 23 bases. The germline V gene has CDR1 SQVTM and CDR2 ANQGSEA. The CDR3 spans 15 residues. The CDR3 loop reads CSVGPWGREVKGYTF. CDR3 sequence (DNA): TGCAGCGTTGGACCGTGGGGCAGGGAAGTAAAAGGCTACACCTTC.

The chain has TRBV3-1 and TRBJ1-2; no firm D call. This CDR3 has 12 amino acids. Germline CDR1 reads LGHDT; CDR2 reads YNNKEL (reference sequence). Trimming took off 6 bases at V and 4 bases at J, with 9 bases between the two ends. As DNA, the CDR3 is TGTGCCAGCAGGAACGTTGGCTATGGCTACACCTTC. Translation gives CASRNVGYGYTF.

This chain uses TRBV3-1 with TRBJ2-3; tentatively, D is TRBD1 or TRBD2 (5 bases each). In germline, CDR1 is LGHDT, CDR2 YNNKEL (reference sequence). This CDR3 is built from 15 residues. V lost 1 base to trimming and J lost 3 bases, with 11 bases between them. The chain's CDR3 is CASSQGGSGTDTQYF. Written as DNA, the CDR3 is TGTGCCAGCAGCCAAGGGGGGTCGGGAACAGATACGCAGTATTTT.

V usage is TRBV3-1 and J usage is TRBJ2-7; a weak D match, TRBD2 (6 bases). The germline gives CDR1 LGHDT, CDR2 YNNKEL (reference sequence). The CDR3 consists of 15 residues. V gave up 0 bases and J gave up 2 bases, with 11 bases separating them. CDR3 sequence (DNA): TGTGCCAGCAGCCAAGATGGCGGGATAACCTACGAGCAGTACTTC. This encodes CASSQDGGITYEQYF.

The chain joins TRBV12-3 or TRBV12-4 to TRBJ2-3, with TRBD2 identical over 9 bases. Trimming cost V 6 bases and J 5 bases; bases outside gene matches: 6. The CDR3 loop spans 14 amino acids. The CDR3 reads CASSHSGSGDTQYF. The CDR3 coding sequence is TGTGCCAGCAGCCATAGCGGGAGCGGAGATACGCAGTATTTT.

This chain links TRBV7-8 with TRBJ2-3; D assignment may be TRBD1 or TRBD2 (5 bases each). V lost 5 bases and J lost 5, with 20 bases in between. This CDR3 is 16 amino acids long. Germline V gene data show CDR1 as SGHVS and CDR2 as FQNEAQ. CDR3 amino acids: CASSPRTPHGGDTQYF. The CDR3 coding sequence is TGTGCCAGCAGCCCCCGGACGCCCCATGGGGGAGATACGCAGTATTTT.

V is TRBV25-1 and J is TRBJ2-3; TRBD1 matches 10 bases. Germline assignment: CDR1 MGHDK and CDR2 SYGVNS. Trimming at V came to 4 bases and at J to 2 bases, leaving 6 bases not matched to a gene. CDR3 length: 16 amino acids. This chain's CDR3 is CASSVGTGAFTDTQYF. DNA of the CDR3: TGTGCCAGCAGTGTCGGGACAGGGGCATTCACAGATACGCAGTATTTT.

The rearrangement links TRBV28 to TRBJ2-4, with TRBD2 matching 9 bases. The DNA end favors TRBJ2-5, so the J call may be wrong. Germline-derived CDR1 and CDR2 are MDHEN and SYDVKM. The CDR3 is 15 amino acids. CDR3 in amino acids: CASTLVAGVWETQYF. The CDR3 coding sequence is TGTGCCAGCACGCTGGTAGCGGGAGTTTGGGAGACCCAGTACTTC.

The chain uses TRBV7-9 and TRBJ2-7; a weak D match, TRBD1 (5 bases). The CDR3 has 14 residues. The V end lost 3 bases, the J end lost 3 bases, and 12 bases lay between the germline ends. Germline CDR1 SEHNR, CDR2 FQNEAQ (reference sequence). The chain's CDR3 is CASSFAGILYEQYF. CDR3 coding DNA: TGTGCCAGCAGCTTTGCAGGGATCCTCTACGAGCAGTACTTC.

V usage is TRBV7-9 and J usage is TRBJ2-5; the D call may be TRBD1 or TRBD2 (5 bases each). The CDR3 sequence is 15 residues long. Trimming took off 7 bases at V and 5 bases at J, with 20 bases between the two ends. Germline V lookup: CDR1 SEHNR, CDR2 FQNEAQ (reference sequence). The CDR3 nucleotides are TGTGCCAGCACCGTCTGGGGACGGAGAAACGAGACCCAGTACTTC. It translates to CASTVWGRRNETQYF.

The CDR3 bases are TGTGCCAGCGGCCCCTGGAGCGACGAGCAGTACTTC. Its translation is CASGPWSDEQYF. The chain uses TRBV7-6 and TRBJ2-7; D not certain. Between the trimmed V and J ends, which lost 8 bases and 5 bases, there was a span of 13 bases. The V gene's germline CDR1 is SGHVS and CDR2 FNYEAQ. This CDR3 comprises 12 residues.

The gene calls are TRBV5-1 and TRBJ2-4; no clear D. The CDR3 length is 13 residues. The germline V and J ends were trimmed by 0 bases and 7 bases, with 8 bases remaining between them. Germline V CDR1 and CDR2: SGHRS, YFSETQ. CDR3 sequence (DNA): TGCGCCAGCAGCTTGGGGTATGGGAACATTCAGTACTTC. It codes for CASSLGYGNIQYF. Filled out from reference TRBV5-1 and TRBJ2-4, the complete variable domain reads KAGVTQTPRYLIKTRGQQVTLSCSPISGHRSVSWYQQTPGQGLQFLFEYFSETQRNKGNFPGRFSGRQFSNSRSEMNVSTLELGDSALYLCASSLGYGNIQYFGAGTRLSVL.

CDR3 sequence reads: CASSSLGTSGSEETQYF. In nucleotides, the CDR3 is TGTGCCAGCAGTTCTCTCGGGACTAGCGGGAGCGAAGAGACCCAGTACTTC. The chain combines TRBV28 with TRBJ2-5, with 14 bases lining up with TRBD2. Germline trimming cut 4 bases from V and 3 bases from J; bases unmatched to any gene: 7. CDR3 size: 17 residues. From germline, CDR1 is MDHEN and CDR2 SYDVKM.

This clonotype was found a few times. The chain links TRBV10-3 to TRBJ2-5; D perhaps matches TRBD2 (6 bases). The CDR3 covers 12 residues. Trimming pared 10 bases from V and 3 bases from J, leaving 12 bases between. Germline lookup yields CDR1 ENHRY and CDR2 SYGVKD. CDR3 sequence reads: CATQGLKETQYF. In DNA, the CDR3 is TGTGCCACCCAAGGACTAAAAGAGACCCAGTACTTC.

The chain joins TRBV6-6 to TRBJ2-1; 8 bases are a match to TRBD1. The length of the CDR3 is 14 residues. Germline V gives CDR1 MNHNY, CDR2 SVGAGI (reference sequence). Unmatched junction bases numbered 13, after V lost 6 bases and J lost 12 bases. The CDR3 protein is CASSLGQGSGGQFF. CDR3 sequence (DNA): TGTGCCAGCAGCCTCGGACAGGGTAGTGGTGGGCAGTTCTTC.

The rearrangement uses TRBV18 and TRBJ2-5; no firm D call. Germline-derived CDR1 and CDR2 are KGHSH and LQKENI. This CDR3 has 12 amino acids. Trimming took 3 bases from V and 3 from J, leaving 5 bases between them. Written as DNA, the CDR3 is TGTGCCAGCTCACCGACAAAAGAGACCCAGTACTTC. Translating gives CASSPTKETQYF.

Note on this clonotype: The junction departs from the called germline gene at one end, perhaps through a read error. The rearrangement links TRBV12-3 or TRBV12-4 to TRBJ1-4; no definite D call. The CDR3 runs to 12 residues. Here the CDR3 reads CAGSYFGEKLFF. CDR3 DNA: TGTGCCGGCAGTTATTTCGGGGAAAAACTGTTTTTT.

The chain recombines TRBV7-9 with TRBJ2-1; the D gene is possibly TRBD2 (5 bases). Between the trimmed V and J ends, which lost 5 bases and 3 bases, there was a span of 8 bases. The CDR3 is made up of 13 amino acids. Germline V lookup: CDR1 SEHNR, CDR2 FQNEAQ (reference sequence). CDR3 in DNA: TGTGCCAGCAGCATCAGCGGCTACAATGAGCAGTTCTTC. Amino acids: CASSISGYNEQFF.

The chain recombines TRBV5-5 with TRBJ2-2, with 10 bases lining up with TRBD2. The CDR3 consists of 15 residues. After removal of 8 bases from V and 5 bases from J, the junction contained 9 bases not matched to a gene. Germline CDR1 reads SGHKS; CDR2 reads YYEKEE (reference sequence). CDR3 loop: CASSPTSGVTGELFF. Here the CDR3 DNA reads TGTGCCAGTAGCCCTACTAGCGGGGTAACCGGGGAGCTGTTTTTT.

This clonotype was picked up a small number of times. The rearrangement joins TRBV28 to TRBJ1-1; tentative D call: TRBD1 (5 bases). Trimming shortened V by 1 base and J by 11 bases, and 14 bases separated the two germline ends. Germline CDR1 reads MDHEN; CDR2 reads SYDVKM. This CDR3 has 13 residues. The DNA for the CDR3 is TGTGCCAGCAGTTTATTTTCGGGGGATAAGGCTTTCTTT. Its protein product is CASSLFSGDKAFF.

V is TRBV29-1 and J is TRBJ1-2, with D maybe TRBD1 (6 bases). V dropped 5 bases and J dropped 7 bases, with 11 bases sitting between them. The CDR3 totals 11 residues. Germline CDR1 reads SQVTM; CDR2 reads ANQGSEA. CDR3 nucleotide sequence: TGCAGCGTTTCAGGGGCTACTGGCTACACCTTC. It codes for CSVSGATGYTF.

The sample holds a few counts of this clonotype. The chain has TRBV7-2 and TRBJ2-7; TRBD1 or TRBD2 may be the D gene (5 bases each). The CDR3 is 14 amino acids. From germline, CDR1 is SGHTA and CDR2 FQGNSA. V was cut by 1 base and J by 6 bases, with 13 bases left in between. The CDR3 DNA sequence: TGTGCCAGCAGCTTAGGGCAGGGAGCCTTCGAGCAGTACTTC. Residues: CASSLGQGAFEQYF.

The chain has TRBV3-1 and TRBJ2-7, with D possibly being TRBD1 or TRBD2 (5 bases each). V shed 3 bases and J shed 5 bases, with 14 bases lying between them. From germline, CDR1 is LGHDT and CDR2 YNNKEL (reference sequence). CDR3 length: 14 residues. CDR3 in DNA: TGTGCCAGCAGCCACCCGGGGCCCTCGAACGAGCAGTACTTC. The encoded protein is CASSHPGPSNEQYF.

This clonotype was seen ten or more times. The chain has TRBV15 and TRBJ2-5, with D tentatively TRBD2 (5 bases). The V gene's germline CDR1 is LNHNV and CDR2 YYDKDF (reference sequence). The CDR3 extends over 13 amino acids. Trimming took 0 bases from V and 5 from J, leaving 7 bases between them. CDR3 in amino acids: CATSRDRGETQYF. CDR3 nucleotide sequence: TGTGCCACCAGCAGAGATCGAGGGGAGACCCAGTACTTC.